This TCR beta chain was sequenced for a study of vaccination and CD4 T cells after COVID-19. Study at large: Participants got two doses of BNT162b2 or mRNA-1273 vaccine. Following dose two, a median about 72 days (range 14 to 241) passed before post-vaccine samples were taken.

Time point described: late sampling 161 to 241 days after vaccination in a few convalescent patients. The sample's treatment: approximately nine-day PBMC culture with coronavirus spike peptide pools or control peptides (ViraFEST assay). The ViraFEST method relied on peptide pools to expand antigen-specific T cells, followed by TCR sequencing. Once obtained from cultured CD4+ T cells, the DNA was sequenced using the Oncomine TCR Beta short-read assay. One entry per CDR3 protein results from TCRdb running MiXCR on the PCR reads. Among more than 25,000 distinct CDR3 sequences listed, around 33% were seen once. Germline V gene lookup returns CDR1 MDHEN and CDR2 SYDVKM. Between the trimmed V and J ends, which lost 4 bases and 0 bases, there was a span of 22 bases. The CDR3 is 19 residues long. Remarks on this clonotype: Its target is unknown.

The chain couples TRBV28 to TRBJ1-5; the D gene is possibly TRBD1 (5 bases). The receptor's source is a human donor who had recovered from COVID-19. Sequencing was performed on CD4+ T cells from blood, cultured in vitro, taken about 7 months after SARS-CoV-2 vaccination. DNA for the CDR3: TGTGCCAGCAGTTCCCTCCGGGCACAAGGGACCTATAGCAATCAGCCCCAGCATTTT. It translates to CASSSLRAQGTYSNQPQHF.